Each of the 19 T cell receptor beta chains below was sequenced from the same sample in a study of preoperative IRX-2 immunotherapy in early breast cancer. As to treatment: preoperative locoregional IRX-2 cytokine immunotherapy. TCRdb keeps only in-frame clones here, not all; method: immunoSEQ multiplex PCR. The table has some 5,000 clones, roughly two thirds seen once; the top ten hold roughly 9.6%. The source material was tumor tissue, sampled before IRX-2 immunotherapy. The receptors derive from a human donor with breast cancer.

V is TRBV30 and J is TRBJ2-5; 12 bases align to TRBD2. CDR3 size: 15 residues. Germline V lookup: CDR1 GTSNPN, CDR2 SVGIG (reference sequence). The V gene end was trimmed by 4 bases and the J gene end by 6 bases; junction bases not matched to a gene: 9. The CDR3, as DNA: TGTGCCTGGACACTAGCGGGAGGAGGTACGAAGACCCAGTACTTC. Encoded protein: CAWTLAGGGTKTQYF.

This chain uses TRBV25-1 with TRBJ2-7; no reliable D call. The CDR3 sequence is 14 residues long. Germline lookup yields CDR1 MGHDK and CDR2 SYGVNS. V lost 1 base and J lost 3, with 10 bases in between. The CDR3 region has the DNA TGTGCCAGCAGTGAATCTTGGACGGACTACGAGCAGTACTTC. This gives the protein CASSESWTDYEQYF.

The CDR3 DNA reads TGCGCCAGCAGCTTGGACAGGGATAGTGTCTACACCTTC. Residues: CASSLDRDSVYTF. The rearrangement uses TRBV23-1 and TRBJ1-2, with 8 positions matching TRBD1. TRBV23-1 falls under the ORF class, with uncertain function. The CDR3 is 13 amino acids. The V gene end was trimmed by 6 bases and the J gene end by 10 bases; junction bases not matched to a gene: 10.

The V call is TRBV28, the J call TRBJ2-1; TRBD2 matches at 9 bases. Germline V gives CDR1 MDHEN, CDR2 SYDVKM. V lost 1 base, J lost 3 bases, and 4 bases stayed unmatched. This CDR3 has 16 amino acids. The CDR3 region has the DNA TGTGCCAGCAGTTTATTTCTAGCGGGAAACTACAATGAGCAGTTCTTC. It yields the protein CASSLFLAGNYNEQFF.

The CDR3 reads CASNRNLQETQYF. The DNA of the CDR3 is TGCGCCAGCAACCGTAACCTCCAAGAGACCCAGTACTTC. This sequence joins TRBV23-1 and TRBJ2-5; D not resolved. TRBV23-1 is identified as an open reading frame with a role that is uncertain. CDR3 size: 13 residues. Trimming pared 7 bases from V and 1 base from J, leaving 10 bases between.

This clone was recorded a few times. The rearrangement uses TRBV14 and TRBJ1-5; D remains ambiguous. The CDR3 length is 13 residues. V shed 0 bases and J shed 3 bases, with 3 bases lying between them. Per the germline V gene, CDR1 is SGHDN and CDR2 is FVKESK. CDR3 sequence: CASSQDHNQPQHF. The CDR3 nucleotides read TGTGCCAGCAGCCAAGATCACAATCAGCCCCAGCATTTT.

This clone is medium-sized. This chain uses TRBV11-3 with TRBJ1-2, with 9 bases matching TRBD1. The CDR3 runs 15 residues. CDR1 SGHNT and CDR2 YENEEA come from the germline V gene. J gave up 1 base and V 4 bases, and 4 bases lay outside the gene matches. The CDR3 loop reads CASSSRDRDNYGYTF. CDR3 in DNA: TGTGCCAGCAGCTCCCGGGACAGGGATAACTATGGCTACACCTTC. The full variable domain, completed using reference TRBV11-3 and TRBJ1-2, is EAGVVQSPRYKIIEKKQPVAFWCNPISGHNTLYWYLQNLGQGPELLIRYENEEAVDDSQLPKDRFSAERLKGVDSTLKIQPAELGDSAVYLCASSSRDRDNYGYTFGSGTRLTVV.

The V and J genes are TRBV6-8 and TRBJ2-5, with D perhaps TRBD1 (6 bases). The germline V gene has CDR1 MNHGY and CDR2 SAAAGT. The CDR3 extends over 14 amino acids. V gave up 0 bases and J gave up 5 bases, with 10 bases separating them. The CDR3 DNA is TGTGCCAGCAGTTACTCGCAGGGGACCGAGACCCAGTACTTC. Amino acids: CASSYSQGTETQYF.

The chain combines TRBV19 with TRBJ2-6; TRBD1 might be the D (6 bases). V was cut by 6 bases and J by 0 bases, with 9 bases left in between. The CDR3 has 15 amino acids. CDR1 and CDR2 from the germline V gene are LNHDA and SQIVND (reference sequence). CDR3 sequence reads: CASRTGSSGANVLTF. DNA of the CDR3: TGTGCCAGTAGAACAGGGTCCTCTGGGGCCAACGTCCTGACTTTC.

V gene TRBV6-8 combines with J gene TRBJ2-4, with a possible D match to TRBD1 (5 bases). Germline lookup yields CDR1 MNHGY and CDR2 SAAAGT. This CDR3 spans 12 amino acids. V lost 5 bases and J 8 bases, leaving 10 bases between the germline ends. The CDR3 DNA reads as TGTGCCAGCAGTCCGACAGAAGACATTCAGTACTTC. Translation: CASSPTEDIQYF.

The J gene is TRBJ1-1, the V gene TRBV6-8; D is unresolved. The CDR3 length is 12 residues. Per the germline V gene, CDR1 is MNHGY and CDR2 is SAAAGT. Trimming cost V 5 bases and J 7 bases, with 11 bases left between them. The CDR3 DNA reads TGTGCCAGCAGTGACCTGGGTTTTGAAGCTTTCTTT. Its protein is CASSDLGFEAFF.

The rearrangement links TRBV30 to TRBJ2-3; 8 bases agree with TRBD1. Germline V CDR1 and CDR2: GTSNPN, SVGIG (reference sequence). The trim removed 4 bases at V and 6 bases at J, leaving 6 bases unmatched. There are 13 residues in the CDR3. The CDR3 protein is CAWNLDRGDTQYF. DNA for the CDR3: TGTGCCTGGAACCTAGACAGGGGCGATACGCAGTATTTT.

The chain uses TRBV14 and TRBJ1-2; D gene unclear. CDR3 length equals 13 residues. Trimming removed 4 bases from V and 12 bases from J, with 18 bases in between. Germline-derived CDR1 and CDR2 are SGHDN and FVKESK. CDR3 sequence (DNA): TGTGCCAGCAGCCTGTATGTGCAGGAGGAGCACACCTTC. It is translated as CASSLYVQEEHTF.

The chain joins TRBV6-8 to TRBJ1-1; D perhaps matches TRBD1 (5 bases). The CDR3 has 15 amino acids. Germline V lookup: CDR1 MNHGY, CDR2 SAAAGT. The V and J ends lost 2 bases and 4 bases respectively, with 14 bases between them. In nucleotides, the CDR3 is TGTGCCAGCAGTTACGGCAGCAGGGTGGCCACTGAAGCTTTCTTT. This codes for CASSYGSRVATEAFF.

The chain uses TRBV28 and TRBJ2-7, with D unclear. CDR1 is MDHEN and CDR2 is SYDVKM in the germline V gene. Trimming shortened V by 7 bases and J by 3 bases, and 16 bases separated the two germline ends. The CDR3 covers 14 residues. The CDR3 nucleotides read TGTGCCAGCATGGGCGGCGACTTTTACTACGAGCAGTACTTC. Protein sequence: CASMGGDFYYEQYF.

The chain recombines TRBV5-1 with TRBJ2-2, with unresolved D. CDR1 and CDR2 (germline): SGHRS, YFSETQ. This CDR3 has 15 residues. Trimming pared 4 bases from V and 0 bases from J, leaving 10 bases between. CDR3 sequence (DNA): TGCGCCAGCAGCCTCAATGAGGCGAACACCGGGGAGCTGTTTTTT. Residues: CASSLNEANTGELFF.

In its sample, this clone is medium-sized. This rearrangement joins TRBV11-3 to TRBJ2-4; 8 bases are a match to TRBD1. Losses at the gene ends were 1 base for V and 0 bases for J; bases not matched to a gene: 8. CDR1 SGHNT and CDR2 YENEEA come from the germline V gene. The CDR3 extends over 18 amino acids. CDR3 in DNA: TGTGCCAGCAGCTTAGGCCAGGGGGCCTGGGAAGCCAAAAACATTCAGTACTTC. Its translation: CASSLGQGAWEAKNIQYF.

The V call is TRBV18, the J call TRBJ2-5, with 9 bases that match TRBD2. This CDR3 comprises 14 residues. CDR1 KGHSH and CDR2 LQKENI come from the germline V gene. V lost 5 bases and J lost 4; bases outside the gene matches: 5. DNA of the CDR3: TGTGCCAGCTCATCAATAGCGGGAGTAGAGACCCAGTACTTC. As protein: CASSSIAGVETQYF.

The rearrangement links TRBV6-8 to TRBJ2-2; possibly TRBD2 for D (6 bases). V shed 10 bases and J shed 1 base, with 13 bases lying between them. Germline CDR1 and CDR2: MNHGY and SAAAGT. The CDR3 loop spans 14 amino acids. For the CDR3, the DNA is TGTGCCATCGGGGGAGCGGGGAACACCGGGGAGCTGTTTTTT. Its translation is CAIGGAGNTGELFF.